This T cell receptor (beta chain) was observed in a study of CD8+CD57+ T cells in acquired aplastic anemia. Study information: DNA from sorted CD4+ and CD8+ cells averaged about 3.2 ug.

Genomic DNA provided the template from which TCR beta VDJ and CDR3 profiles were obtained. TCRdb independently ran MiXCR on the reads; one entry per CDR3 protein. The sample has around 250,000 distinct CDR3 sequences, roughly 50% seen once; the top ten hold approximately 8.2%. V shed 6 bases, J shed 5 bases, and the junction held 13 bases outside the gene matches. The CDR3 length is 16 residues. Per germline, CDR1 ENHRY and CDR2 SYGVKD. The J gene is TRBJ1-5, the V gene TRBV10-3; the match to TRBD1 covers 7 bases. This sequence was found in a human donor with severe aplastic anemia or a healthy control (not recorded which). Input material: sorted CD4+, CD8+, or CD8+CD57+ T cells (not recorded which) from PBMCs. The CDR3 sequence is CAISASGQTIDQPQHF. CDR3 sequence (DNA): TGTGCCATCAGCGCGTCGGGACAGACCATTGATCAGCCCCAGCATTTT.